This T cell receptor beta chain was recorded in a study of post-analysis software for immune sequencing data. Across the study: Disease trajectories encompassed relapsing-remitting, secondary progressive and progressive-relapsing multiple sclerosis.

Points on this clonotype: Antigen specificity is unknown. The junction departs from germline at one end; a sequencing error may be responsible.

Whole-study results and caveats: There were about 5 TRBV segments more frequent in patients than controls, and TRBV5-6, TRBV5-1 and TRBV20-1 were among them. Among multiple sclerosis patients, normalized Chao1 diversity was significantly below that of controls.

The CDR3 spans 16 residues. CDR1 and CDR2 from the germline V gene are ENHRY and SYGVKD. Unique molecular identifiers were carried by the TCR beta cDNA libraries. T cells numbering about 1 to 10 million gave rise to roughly 550,000 cDNA molecules. TCRdb ran MiXCR on the PCR reads and lists one entry per CDR3 protein. The data contain hundreds of thousands of distinct CDR3 sequences, approximately 45% of them singletons. The receptor was derived from a girl aged 10 to 17 with multiple sclerosis. The chain joins TRBV10-3 to TRBJ1-4; a possible D gene is TRBD1 (5 bases). The source material was blood. In DNA, the CDR3 is TGTGCCATCGGTGAGTCAAGAGCAAGGGGAGCTGAAAAACTGTTTTTT. This encodes CAIGESRARGAEKLFF.